This T cell receptor (beta chain) was observed in a study of CD8+CD57+ T cells in acquired aplastic anemia (dated 2018 in TCRdb). With regard to the full study: Extracted DNA from sorted CD4+ and CD8+ cells averaged around 2.9 ug, ranging from about 0.17 to 27.4 ug. Mean read counts for healthy donor samples were 8.5 million to 10.8 million for CD4+ cells and under 14 million for CD8+ cells. Study-level results and caveats: Patients and healthy controls showed no significant difference in CD8+ Simpson's diversity (P=0.060). Although 25 to 30 CD8+ CDR3 sequences were shared by patients and controls, these sequences appeared highly expressed in patients and within the immunodominant clones of patients.

In the study, sorted CD4+ and CD8+ blood T cells from patients with severe aplastic anemia and from healthy subjects underwent deep sequencing of TCR repertoires. Ficoll-Paque density gradient centrifugation was used to isolate peripheral blood mononuclear cells. Before DNA extraction, CD4+ and CD8+ T cells were sorted with FACS or magnetic beads. Genomic DNA was used as template for profiling of TCR beta VDJ combinations and CDR3 sequences. TCR repertoire sequencing was run on an Illumina HiSeq 2000. Regarding the original processing steps: Repertoires were assessed using TRBV/TRBJ rearrangement plots, CDR3 size and DJ length profiles, and Simpson's diversity index. Whichever DNA sequence was most abundant in the deep sequencing data was defined as the immunodominant clone. CDR3 amino acid sequences were checked for sharing between subjects and were compared against published repertoires and the VDJdb database. TCRdb itself trimmed the public reads at Q25 with fastp, ran MiXCR and retained productive beta chains. Rows are combined by CDR3 protein, so each entry shows the most common genes and DNA. In this record, the V and J calls reflect TCRdb's handling and not the investigators' own analysis. In this sample the table shows approximately 160,000 distinct CDR3 sequences, around 40% of which occur a single time. The ten largest clones add up to approximately 1.1% of the sample.

The germline V gene gives CDR1 as KGHDR and CDR2 as SFDVKD. Reading from cysteine to phenylalanine, the CDR3 counts 17 amino acids. The CDR3 DNA has 51 bases and is translated from base 1. The V end gives up 3 bases and the J end 6 bases, leaving 11 bases in the junction not matched to a gene. This clonotype has at least ten counts. No antigen is known for it. Per-base quality was not reported, and no clone a single base away is much larger than it. Specimen: sorted CD4+, CD8+, or CD8+CD57+ T cells (not recorded which) from PBMCs. This chain is built from TRBV24-1 and TRBJ2-7; 12 central nucleotides agree with TRBD2. This TCR came from a human donor in good health. The CDR3 in this case is CATSDPGTSGRLGEQYF. At the DNA level, the sequence is TGTGCCACCAGTGATCCGGGGACTAGCGGGCGATTGGGCGAGCAGTACTTC.